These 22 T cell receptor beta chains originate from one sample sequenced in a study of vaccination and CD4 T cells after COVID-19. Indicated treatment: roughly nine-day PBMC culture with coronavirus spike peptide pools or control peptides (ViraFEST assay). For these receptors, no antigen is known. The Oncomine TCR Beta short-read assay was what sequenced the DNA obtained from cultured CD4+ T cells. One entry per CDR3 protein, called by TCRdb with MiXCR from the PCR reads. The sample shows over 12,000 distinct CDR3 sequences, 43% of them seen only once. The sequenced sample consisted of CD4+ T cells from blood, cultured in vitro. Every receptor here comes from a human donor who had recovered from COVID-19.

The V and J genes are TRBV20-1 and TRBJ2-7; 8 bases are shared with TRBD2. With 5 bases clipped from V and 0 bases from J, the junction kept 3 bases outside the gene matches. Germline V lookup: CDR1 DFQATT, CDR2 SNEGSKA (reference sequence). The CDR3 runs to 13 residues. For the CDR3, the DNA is TGCAGTGCTTACGGGGGGGCCTCCTACGAGCAGTACTTC. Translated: CSAYGGASYEQYF.

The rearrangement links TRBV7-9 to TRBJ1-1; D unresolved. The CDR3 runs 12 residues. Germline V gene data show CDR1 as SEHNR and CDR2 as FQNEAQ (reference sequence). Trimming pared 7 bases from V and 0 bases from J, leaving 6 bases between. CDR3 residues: CASNRMNTEAFF. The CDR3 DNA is TGTGCCAGCAACCGAATGAACACTGAAGCTTTCTTT.

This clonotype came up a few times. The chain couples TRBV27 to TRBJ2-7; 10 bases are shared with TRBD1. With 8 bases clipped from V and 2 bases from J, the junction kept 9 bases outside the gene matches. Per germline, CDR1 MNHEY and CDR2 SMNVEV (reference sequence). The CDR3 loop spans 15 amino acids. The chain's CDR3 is CASRLGTGATYEQYF. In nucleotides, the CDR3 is TGTGCCAGCCGTCTGGGGACAGGGGCCACCTACGAGCAGTACTTC.

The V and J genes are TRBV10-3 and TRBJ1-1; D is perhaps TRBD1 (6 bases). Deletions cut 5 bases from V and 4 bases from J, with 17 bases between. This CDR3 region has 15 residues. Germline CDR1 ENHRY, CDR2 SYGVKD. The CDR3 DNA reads TGTGCCATCAGTCGGGGGGGCGGAGGGTTCACTGAAGCTTTCTTT. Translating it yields CAISRGGGGFTEAFF.

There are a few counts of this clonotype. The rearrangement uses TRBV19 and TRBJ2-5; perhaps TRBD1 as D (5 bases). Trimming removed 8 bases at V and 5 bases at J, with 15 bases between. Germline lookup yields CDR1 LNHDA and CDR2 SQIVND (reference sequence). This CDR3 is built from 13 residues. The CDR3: CASAMGQSETQYF. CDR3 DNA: TGTGCCAGTGCTATGGGGCAGTCGGAGACCCAGTACTTC.

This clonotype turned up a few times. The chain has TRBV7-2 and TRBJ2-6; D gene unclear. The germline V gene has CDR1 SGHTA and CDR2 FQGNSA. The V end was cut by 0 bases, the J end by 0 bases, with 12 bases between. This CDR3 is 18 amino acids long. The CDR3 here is CASSLATAGVSGANVLTF. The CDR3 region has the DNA TGTGCCAGCAGCTTAGCGACGGCAGGAGTCTCTGGGGCCAACGTCCTGACTTTC.

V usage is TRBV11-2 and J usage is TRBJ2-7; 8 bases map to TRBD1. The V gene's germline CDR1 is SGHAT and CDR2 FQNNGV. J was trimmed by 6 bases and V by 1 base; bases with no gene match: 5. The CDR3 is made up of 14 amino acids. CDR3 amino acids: CASSLAQGAGEQYF. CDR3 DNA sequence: TGTGCCAGCAGCTTAGCTCAGGGGGCGGGCGAGCAGTACTTC.

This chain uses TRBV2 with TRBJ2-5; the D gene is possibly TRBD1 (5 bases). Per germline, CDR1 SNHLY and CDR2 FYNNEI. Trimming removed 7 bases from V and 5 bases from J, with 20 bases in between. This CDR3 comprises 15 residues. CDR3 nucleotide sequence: TGTGCCAGCACCAGAGATGGACAAGTAATGGAGACCCAGTACTTC. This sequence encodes CASTRDGQVMETQYF.

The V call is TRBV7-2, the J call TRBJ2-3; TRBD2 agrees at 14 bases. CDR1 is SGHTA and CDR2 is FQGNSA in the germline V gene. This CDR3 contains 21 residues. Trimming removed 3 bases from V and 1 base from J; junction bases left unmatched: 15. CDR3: CASSLRLAGGLVYGGTDTQYF. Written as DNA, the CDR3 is TGTGCCAGCAGCTTGAGACTAGCGGGGGGGCTTGTGTATGGTGGCACAGATACGCAGTATTTT.

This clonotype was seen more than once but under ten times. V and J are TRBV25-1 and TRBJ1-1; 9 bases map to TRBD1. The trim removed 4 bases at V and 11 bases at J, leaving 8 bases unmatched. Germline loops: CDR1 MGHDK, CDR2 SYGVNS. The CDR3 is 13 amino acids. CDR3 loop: CASSGTGGLEAFF. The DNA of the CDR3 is TGTGCCAGCAGTGGTACAGGGGGCCTCGAGGCTTTCTTT.

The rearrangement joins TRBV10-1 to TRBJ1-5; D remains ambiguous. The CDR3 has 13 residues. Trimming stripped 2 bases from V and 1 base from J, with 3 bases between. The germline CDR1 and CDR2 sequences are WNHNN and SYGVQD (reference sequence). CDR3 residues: CASSEGSNQPQHF. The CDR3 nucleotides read TGCGCCAGCAGTGAGGGGAGCAATCAGCCCCAGCATTTT.

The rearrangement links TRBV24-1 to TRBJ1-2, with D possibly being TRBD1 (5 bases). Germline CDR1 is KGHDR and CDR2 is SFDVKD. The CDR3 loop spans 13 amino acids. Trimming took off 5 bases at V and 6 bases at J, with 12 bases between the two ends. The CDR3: CATSVAGKDGYTF. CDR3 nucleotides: TGTGCCACCAGTGTGGCAGGGAAAGATGGCTACACCTTC.

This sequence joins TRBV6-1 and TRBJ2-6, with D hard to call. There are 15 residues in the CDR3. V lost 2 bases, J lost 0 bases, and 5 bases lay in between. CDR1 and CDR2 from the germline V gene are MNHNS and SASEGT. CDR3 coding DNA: TGTGCCAGCAGTGAAACTATCTCTGGGGCCAACGTCCTGACTTTC. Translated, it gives CASSETISGANVLTF.

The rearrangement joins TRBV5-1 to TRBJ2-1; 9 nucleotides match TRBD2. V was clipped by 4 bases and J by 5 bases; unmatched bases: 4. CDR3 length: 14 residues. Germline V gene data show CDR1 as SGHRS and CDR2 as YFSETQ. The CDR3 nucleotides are TGCGCCAGCAGCGGTGGACTAGCGCACAATGAGCAGTTCTTC. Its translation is CASSGGLAHNEQFF.

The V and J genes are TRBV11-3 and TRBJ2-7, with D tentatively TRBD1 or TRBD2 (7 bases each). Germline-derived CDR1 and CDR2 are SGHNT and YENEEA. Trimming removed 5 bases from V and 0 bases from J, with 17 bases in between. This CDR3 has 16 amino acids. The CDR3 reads CASSQGGHSSSYEQYF. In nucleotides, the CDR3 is TGTGCCAGCAGCCAGGGGGGGCATTCGAGCTCCTACGAGCAGTACTTC.

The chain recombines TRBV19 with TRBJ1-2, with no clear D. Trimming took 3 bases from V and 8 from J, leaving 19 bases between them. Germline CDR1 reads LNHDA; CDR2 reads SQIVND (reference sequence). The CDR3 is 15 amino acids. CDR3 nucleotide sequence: TGTGCCAGTAGTATTAGAGGTGGAGAGTCCTACGGCTACACCTTC. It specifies CASSIRGGESYGYTF. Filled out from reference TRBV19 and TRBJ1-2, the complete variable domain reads DGGITQSPKYLFRKEGQNVTLSCEQNLNHDAMYWYRQDPGQGLRLIYYSQIVNDFQKGDIAEGYSVSREKKESFPLTVTSAQKNPTAFYLCASSIRGGESYGYTFGSGTRLTVV.

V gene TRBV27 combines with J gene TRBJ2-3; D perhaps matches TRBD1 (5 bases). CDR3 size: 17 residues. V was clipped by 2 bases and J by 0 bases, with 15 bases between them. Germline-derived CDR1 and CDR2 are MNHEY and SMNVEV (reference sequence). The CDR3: CASSLALRGISTDTQYF. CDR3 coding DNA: TGTGCCAGCAGTTTAGCCCTTAGGGGTATAAGCACAGATACGCAGTATTTT.

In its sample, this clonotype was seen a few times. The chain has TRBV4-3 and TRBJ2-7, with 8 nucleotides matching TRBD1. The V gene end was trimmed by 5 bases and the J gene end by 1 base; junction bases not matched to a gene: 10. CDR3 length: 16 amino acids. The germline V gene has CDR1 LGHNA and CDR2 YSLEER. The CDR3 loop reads CASSYSGTGESYEQYF. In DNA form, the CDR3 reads TGCGCCAGCAGCTACTCAGGGACAGGTGAATCCTACGAGCAGTACTTC.

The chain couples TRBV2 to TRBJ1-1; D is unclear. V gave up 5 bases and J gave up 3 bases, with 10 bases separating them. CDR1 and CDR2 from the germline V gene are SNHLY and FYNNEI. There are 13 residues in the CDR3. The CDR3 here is CASSLTQYTEAFF. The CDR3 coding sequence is TGTGCCAGCAGTTTGACACAGTACACTGAAGCTTTCTTT.

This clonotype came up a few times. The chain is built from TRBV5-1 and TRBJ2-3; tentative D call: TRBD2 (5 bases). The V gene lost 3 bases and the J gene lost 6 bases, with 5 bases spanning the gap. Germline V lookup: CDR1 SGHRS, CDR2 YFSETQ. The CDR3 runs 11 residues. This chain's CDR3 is CASSSGDTQYF. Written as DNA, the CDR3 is TGCGCCAGCAGCTCGGGGGATACGCAGTATTTT. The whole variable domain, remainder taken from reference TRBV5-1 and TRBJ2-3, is KAGVTQTPRYLIKTRGQQVTLSCSPISGHRSVSWYQQTPGQGLQFLFEYFSETQRNKGNFPGRFSGRQFSNSRSEMNVSTLELGDSALYLCASSSGDTQYFGPGTRLTVL.

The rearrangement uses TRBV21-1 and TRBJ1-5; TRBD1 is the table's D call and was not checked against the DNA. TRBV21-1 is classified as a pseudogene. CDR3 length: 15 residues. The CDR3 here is CASSRDSHSNQPQHF. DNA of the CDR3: TGTGCCAGCAGCAGGGACAGTCATAGCAATCAGCCCCAGCATTTT.

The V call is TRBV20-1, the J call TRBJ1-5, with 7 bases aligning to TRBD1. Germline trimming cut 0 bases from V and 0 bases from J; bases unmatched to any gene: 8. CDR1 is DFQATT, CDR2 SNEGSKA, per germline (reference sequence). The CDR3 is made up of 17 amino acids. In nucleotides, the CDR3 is TGCAGTGCTAGAGACGGGACAGCCCCGTATAGCAATCAGCCCCAGCATTTT. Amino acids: CSARDGTAPYSNQPQHF.